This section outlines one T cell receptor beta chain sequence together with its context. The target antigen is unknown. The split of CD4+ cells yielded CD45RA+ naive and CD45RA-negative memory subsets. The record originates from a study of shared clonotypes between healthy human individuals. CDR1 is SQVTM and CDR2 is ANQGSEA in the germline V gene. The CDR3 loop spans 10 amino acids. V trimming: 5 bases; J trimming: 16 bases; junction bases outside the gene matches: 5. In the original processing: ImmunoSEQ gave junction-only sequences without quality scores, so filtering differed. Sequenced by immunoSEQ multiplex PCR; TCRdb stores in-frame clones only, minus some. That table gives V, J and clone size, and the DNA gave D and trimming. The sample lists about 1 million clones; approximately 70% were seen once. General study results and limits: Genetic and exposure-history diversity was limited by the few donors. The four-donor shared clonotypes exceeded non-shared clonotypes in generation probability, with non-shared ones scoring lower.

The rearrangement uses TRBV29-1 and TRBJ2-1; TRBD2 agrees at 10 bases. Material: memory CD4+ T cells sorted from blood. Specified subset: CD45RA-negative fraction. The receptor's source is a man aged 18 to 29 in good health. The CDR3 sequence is CSVIAGGRFF. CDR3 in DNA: TGCAGCGTTATAGCGGGAGGTCGCTTCTTC.